This T cell receptor (beta chain) was sequenced for a study of T cell responses to AZD1222 COVID-19 vaccine. The study, taken as a whole, reports: Researchers report vaccine-associated CD4 TCRs spanning spike, with dominance at 160-218 and 743-854. Among those given AZD1222, only six were seropositive at baseline.

Some clones are missing from TCRdb's copy, which holds only in-frame ones; the method was immunoSEQ multiplex PCR. The sample lists under 70,000 clones, 79% occurring once. The germline V gene encodes CDR1 SGHTS and CDR2 YDEGEE. This CDR3 has 13 amino acids. V was trimmed by 3 bases and J by 2 bases, leaving 8 bases between them. For this clone: Its matching antigen is unknown.

The sequence derives from an adult in good health. Sequences were derived from peripheral blood, sampled on day 0 of MenACWY control vaccination. This chain joins TRBV5-8 and TRBJ1-1; D remains unclear. This CDR3 is CASSSDLNTEAFF. The CDR3 DNA is TGTGCCAGCAGCTCTGACCTCAACACTGAAGCTTTCTTT.